What follows are 3 T cell receptor beta chains derived from one specimen sequenced in a study of blood T cell repertoires in COVID-19. Libraries were prepared by immunoSEQ multiplex PCR; TCRdb keeps only in-frame clonotypes and omits some of them. This sample has around 180,000 clones, with 79% found just once. The sample taken for sequencing was peripheral blood. The receptors derive from a man aged 55 to 70 with active or convalescent COVID-19.

The chain is built from TRBV6-5 and TRBJ1-1; TRBD1 matches at 12 bases. The CDR3 runs 13 residues. Trimming removed 4 bases from V and 11 bases from J; junction bases left unmatched: 5. Germline lookup yields CDR1 MNHEY and CDR2 SVGAGI. The CDR3 sequence: CASSSGQGAWAFF. The DNA of the CDR3 is TGTGCCAGCAGTTCGGGACAGGGGGCGTGGGCTTTCTTT.

The chain uses TRBV30 and TRBJ1-1; D not resolved. The CDR3 consists of 13 residues. Germline loops: CDR1 GTSNPN, CDR2 SVGIG (reference sequence). V lost 0 bases and J lost 4, with 9 bases in between. As DNA, the CDR3 is TGTGCCTGGAGTGTACTGAGGAGCACTGAAGCTTTCTTT. This translates into CAWSVLRSTEAFF.

V usage is TRBV30 and J usage is TRBJ2-1; the match to TRBD2 covers 8 bases. The CDR3 runs 15 residues. From germline, CDR1 is GTSNPN and CDR2 SVGIG (reference sequence). J was trimmed by 2 bases and V by 1 base; bases with no gene match: 4. The chain's CDR3 is CAWSGGAGAYNEQFF. CDR3 sequence (DNA): TGTGCCTGGAGTGGGGGAGCGGGAGCCTACAATGAGCAGTTCTTC.